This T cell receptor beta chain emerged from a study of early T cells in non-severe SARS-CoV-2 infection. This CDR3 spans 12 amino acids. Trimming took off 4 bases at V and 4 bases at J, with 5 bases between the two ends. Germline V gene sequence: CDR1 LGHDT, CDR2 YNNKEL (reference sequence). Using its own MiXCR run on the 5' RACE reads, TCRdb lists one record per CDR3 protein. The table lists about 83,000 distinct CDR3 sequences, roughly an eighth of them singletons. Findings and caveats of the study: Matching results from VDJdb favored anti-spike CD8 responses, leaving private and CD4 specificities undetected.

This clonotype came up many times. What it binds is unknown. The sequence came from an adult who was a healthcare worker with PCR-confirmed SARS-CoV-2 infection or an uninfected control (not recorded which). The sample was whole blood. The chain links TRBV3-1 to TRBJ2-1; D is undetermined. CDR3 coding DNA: TGTGCCAGCAGCCTAGATTACAATGAGCAGTTCTTC. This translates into CASSLDYNEQFF.